This T cell receptor beta chain was identified during a study of blood T cell repertoires in COVID-19. The table came from immunoSEQ multiplex PCR; TCRdb's copy has only in-frame clones and leaves some out. The sample includes around 250,000 clones, about 90% of them seen just once. The CDR3 is 15 amino acids. V lost 5 bases, J lost 4 bases, and 5 bases stayed unmatched. The germline CDR1 and CDR2 sequences are LGHNA and YSLEER. Living in about 25 US areas, the participants were between 18 and 89 years of age. The V and J genes are TRBV4-3 and TRBJ1-4; 9 nucleotides agree with TRBD1. Source material: PBMCs or T cells enriched from blood (not recorded which). The source of this sequence is a human donor in a cohort exposed to, infected with or recovered from COVID-19 (not recorded which). The donor label of this sample is uncertain. Here the CDR3 reads CASSFTGGGNEKLFF. CDR3 nucleotides: TGCGCCAGCAGCTTTACAGGGGGCGGTAATGAAAAACTGTTTTTT.